This TCR beta chain appears in the sequencing data of a study of tumor-infiltrating lymphocytes in localized non-small cell lung cancer. Using immunoSEQ multiplex PCR, the repertoire was profiled, and TCRdb retains in-frame clones only, with some absent. The sample lists 10,000 to 15,000 clones; about 66% were seen once. Germline CDR1 SGHVS, CDR2 FNYEAQ. The CDR3 has 14 amino acids. The ends were cut back, 8 bases at V and 0 bases at J, with 10 bases in the middle. The sample comprised lung tumor tissue. The sequence was collected from a human donor with non-small cell lung cancer. The V gene is TRBV7-6, the J gene TRBJ2-2; a weak D match, TRBD2 (6 bases). The CDR3 region is CASGLATNTGELFF. Here the CDR3 DNA reads TGTGCCAGCGGGCTAGCGACGAACACCGGGGAGCTGTTTTTT. Full variable domain (remainder filled in from reference TRBV7-6 and TRBJ2-2): GAGVSQSPRYKVTKRGQDVALRCDPISGHVSLYWYRQALGQGPEFLTYFNYEAQQDKSGLPNDRFSAERPEGSISTLTIQRTEQRDSAMYRCASGLATNTGELFFGEGSRLTVL.